The sequence of this T cell receptor (beta chain) was determined in a study of T-cell reconstitution after alpha-beta-depleted transplantation in children. This CDR3 has 15 residues. Trimming pared 4 bases from V and 4 bases from J, leaving 13 bases between. Germline CDR1 reads SGHTA; CDR2 reads FQGNSA. Library preparation (for TCRbeta) was performed with unique molecular identifiers. TCRdb passed the PCR reads through MiXCR, listing each CDR3 protein once. The sample has roughly 400,000 distinct CDR3 sequences; roughly 44% are singletons. In its sample, this clonotype was seen many times. J is TRBJ2-2 and V is TRBV7-2; D could derive from TRBD1 or TRBD2 (5 bases each). The input for sequencing was PBMCs, taken before TCRalphabeta/CD19-depleted stem cell transplant. The clonotype comes from a girl under 10 years old with aplastic anemia, due to receive a stem cell transplant. Written as DNA, the CDR3 is TGTGCCAGCAGCTCCCAGGGACGAACCACCGGGGAGCTGTTTTTT. Translating gives CASSSQGRTTGELFF.